These 9 T cell receptor beta chains originate from one sample sequenced in a study of T cells in Graves' hyperthyroidism and ophthalmopathy. Amplification targeted TCR beta CDR3 regions from RNA transcripts. In the first-round RT-PCR of the TCR CDR3, the HTBI primer set was used. TCRdb itself ran the multiplex PCR reads through MiXCR, one entry per CDR3 protein. This table has under 350,000 distinct CDR3 sequences, less than 15% appearing once. The sequencing input was blood. These receptor sequences come from a woman aged 25-40 years with Graves' hyperthyroidism that later progressed to Graves' ophthalmopathy.

The V gene is TRBV18, the J gene TRBJ1-2; no firm D call. Germline CDR1 and CDR2: KGHSH and LQKENI. V lost 2 bases and J lost 7, with 11 bases in between. The CDR3 length is 13 residues. CDR3 loop: CASSPDGIAGYTF. CDR3 bases: TGTGCCAGCTCACCAGACGGTATAGCTGGCTACACCTTC.

This clonotype was seen at least ten times. V gene TRBV28 combines with J gene TRBJ2-7; D gene ambiguous. The CDR3 sequence is 14 residues long. Germline V gives CDR1 MDHEN, CDR2 SYDVKM. Trimming stripped 5 bases from V and 4 bases from J, with 15 bases between. CDR3 sequence reads: CASSEASILYEQYF. In nucleotides, the CDR3 is TGTGCCAGCAGTGAAGCCTCGATCCTTTACGAGCAGTACTTC.

The V call is TRBV18, the J call TRBJ1-1; a possible D gene is TRBD1 (5 bases). This CDR3 has 18 amino acids. Per the germline V gene, CDR1 is KGHSH and CDR2 is LQKENI. V lost 0 bases, J lost 0 bases, and 17 bases lay in between. Here the CDR3 reads CASSPPLGGGIMNTEAFF. The CDR3 DNA reads TGTGCCAGCTCACCACCTTTGGGGGGGGGGATCATGAACACTGAAGCTTTCTTT.

As for this clonotype: A much larger clone lies a single base off, so this may be a read error. The J gene is TRBJ2-3, the V gene TRBV12-3 or TRBV12-4, with unresolved D. Trimming pared 0 bases from V and 4 bases from J, leaving 11 bases between. The CDR3 consists of 15 residues. CDR3 DNA sequence: TGTGCCAGCAGTTTAGCAACGGCGAGCGCAGATACGCAGTATTTT. This encodes CASSLATASADTQYF.

This clonotype was counted at least ten times. One base away lies a much larger clone, so this may be a sequencing read error. The chain uses TRBV20-1 and TRBJ2-5; a weak D match, TRBD2 (5 bases). V gave up 6 bases and J gave up 5 bases, with 13 bases separating them. Germline V gene lookup returns CDR1 DFQATT and CDR2 SNEGSKA (reference sequence). The CDR3 totals 12 residues. This chain's CDR3 is CSAKRGGETQYF. The CDR3 DNA reads TGCAGTGCGAAGCGAGGCGGGGAGACCCAGTACTTC.

This clonotype appeared a few times. Possible read error: a much larger clone is one base away. The CDR3 spells CASSRLDREAFF. CDR3 sequence (DNA): TGTGCCAGCAGTCGCCTGGACAGGGAGGCTTTCTTT. The chain employs TRBV28 and TRBJ1-1; 8 bases match TRBD1. With 5 bases clipped from V and 11 bases from J, the junction kept 7 bases outside the gene matches. The germline V gene has CDR1 MDHEN and CDR2 SYDVKM. There are 12 residues in the CDR3.

This clonotype was counted ten times or more. The genes are TRBV24-1 and TRBJ1-5; D possibly corresponds to TRBD1 (5 bases). Germline CDR1 KGHDR, CDR2 SFDVKD. Between the trimmed V and J ends, which lost 7 bases and 11 bases, there was a span of 17 bases. The CDR3 has 13 residues. CDR3: CATRAGTAGAQHF. The CDR3 coding sequence is TGTGCCACCAGAGCGGGGACGGCTGGGGCCCAGCATTTT.

The chain carries TRBV28 and TRBJ2-2, with 8 positions matching TRBD2. This CDR3 region has 14 residues. Trimming cost V 4 bases and J 8 bases; bases outside gene matches: 6. Germline CDR1 MDHEN, CDR2 SYDVKM. Here the CDR3 reads CASSSAGVAGELFF. In nucleotides, the CDR3 is TGTGCCAGCAGTTCAGCGGGAGTGGCTGGGGAGCTGTTTTTT.

This clonotype was recorded at least ten times. This chain links TRBV30 with TRBJ2-1; D is perhaps TRBD1 or TRBD2 (5 bases each). Per the germline V gene, CDR1 is GTSNPN and CDR2 is SVGIG (reference sequence). V lost 4 bases, J lost 9 bases, and 7 bases lay in between. This CDR3 contains 10 residues. The CDR3 reads CAWIGGEQFF. In DNA, the CDR3 is TGTGCCTGGATTGGGGGTGAGCAGTTCTTC.